This record concerns one T cell receptor beta chain sequence. Its antigen specificity is not known. Base qualities are missing; no much larger clone stands one base away. These data are taken from a study of blood T cell repertoires in COVID-19 (dated by TCRdb to the early 2020s). Study-level background: Samples covering the acute and convalescent phases of COVID-19 were provided by collaborators in the United States, Italy and Spain. Where HLA class I and class II types were available, the types were taken from metadata supplied by the sample provider, not from assay-based typing. The sample metadata nearly always contained a de-identified subject ID, COVID-19 status, age in years and sex. Subjects who had been exposed to COVID-19, were actively infected with it, or had recovered from it provided the deeply sampled blood TCRbeta repertoires that made up the dataset. Samples came from the ongoing ImmuneRACE study (first 160 participants) plus 1,254 subjects from 6 global collaborators. The material from the prospective study consisted of cDNA or gDNA derived from T cells, B-cell-depleted T cells, or PBMCs. The repertoires were made available in a free public database intended to serve as a resource for research on the immune response to SARS-CoV-2. On the study overall, not on this receptor specifically: The amount of clinical and demographic metadata varied by source and participant and was provided uncurated.

Whole blood was collected in K2EDTA tubes by collaborating institutions according to the institutions' own protocols. For TCRbeta analysis, collaborator samples were shipped as frozen whole blood, as isolated PBMCs, or as DNA extracted from either sample type. TCRbeta CDR3 regions were amplified from genomic DNA using the immunoSEQ Assay, a bias-controlled multiplex PCR. Regarding the original processing steps: Within the assay, amplification of reference gene primers was used to estimate how many nucleated cells each sample contained. Sequence reads were collapsed and filtered to measure the absolute abundance of every unique TCRbeta CDR3 rearrangement. Productive Simpson clonality was computed per sample as the square root of Simpson's diversity index over productive rearrangements. TCRdb mirrors the immuneACCESS table, restricted to in-frame sequences. Some clones are absent from its copies; in checked studies, under half trace to an unresolved V gene, and the reason for the others is unknown. That table supplies the V and J calls and clone size; D and trimming were determined from the DNA. The sample table lists fewer than 200,000 clones, approximately 87% of them with a count of one. Around 20% of the sample is in the top ten clones.

Sequenced sample: peripheral blood. The sequence was obtained from a man aged 70 or older with active or convalescent COVID-19.

The base sequence is TGCGCCAGCAGCTTGGGTCCGCGGATCGTAGCTAATGAAAAACTGTTTTTT. Its translation is CASSLGPRIVANEKLFF. The rearrangement joined TRBV5-1 to TRBJ1-4; no D gene call is confident. CDR1 and CDR2 were assigned from the germline V gene as SGHRS and YFSETQ. From the cysteine through the phenylalanine, the CDR3 covers 17 amino acids. The CDR3 DNA has 51 bases and is translated from base 1. V sheds 0 bases and J sheds 3 bases, leaving 15 bases between their ends.